What follows describes a single TCR beta chain. No antigen is known for it. In germline, CDR1 is SQVTM, CDR2 ANQGSEA. The V end was cut by 1 base, the J end by 0 bases, with 8 bases between. The length of the CDR3 is 14 residues. This entry comes from a study of early T cells in non-severe SARS-CoV-2 infection. As for the study in general: From unsorted whole blood, bulk RNA was sequenced, and the chains remained unpaired.

Unique molecular identifiers tagged individual cDNA molecules. TCRdb ran MiXCR on the 5' RACE reads and lists one entry per CDR3 protein. The sample carries 15,000 to 20,000 distinct CDR3 sequences, more than 5.5% recorded once. Findings and limits, study-wide: VDJdb matching favored anti-spike CD8 responses, missing private and CD4 specificities.

The origin of this receptor is an adult who was a healthcare worker with PCR-confirmed SARS-CoV-2 infection or an uninfected control (not recorded which). The sequencing used whole blood, collected at baseline. The rearrangement uses TRBV29-1 and TRBJ2-3; D unresolved. Here the CDR3 reads CSVEVAASTDTQYF. The CDR3 DNA sequence: TGCAGCGTTGAAGTAGCCGCTAGCACAGATACGCAGTATTTT.